This T cell receptor beta chain originates from a study of tumor-infiltrating lymphocytes in primary liver carcinoma. General study findings and limits: Tumor region pairs outstripped tumor-adjacent and tumor-blood pairs in overlap. Tumor samples exhibited a significantly greater top-250-clone fraction than blood samples (p = 0.039).

Co-extraction of both nucleic acids (RNA and DNA) used about 18-31 mg of unsorted bulk tissue. Notes on this clonotype: Antigen: not known.

Reverse transcription of 500 to 650 ng total RNA with a constant-region primer produced TCR beta cDNA. ARM-PCR, slightly modified, supplied the TCR beta libraries through three nested multiplex PCR rounds. With TRBV1-TRBV30 forward primers and a C-beta reverse primer, the first two PCR rounds were run for around 10 cycles each. TCRdb reanalysed the multiplex PCR reads using MiXCR and keeps one entry per CDR3 protein. The table records around 32,000 distinct CDR3 sequences, 76% of them present only once. The V gene's germline CDR1 is DFQATT and CDR2 SNEGSKA (reference sequence). Between the trimmed V and J ends, which lost 5 bases and 0 bases, there was a span of 17 bases. This CDR3 comprises 16 residues.

This sequence joins TRBV20-1 and TRBJ1-3, with TRBD1 as a possible D gene (5 bases). Sequencing was performed on liver tumor tissue from sampling region 5. Sample subset: tumor region T5, tumor centre. This clonotype originated in a man in his forties or fifties with primary liver carcinoma and hepatitis B virus infection. The chain's CDR3 is CSAAPSHGGSGNTIYF. DNA of the CDR3: TGCAGTGCTGCACCTTCGCACGGGGGCTCTGGAAACACCATATATTTT.